These T cell receptor beta chains were read from a single sample in a study of human T cells and chemical hapten exposure. TCRdb reanalysed the RACE reads using MiXCR and keeps one entry per CDR3 protein. The data show about 110,000 distinct CDR3 sequences, with roughly a tenth seen just once and around 3% held by the top ten. Source: whole blood, taken in connection with sensitization to the hapten diphenylcyclopropenone (DPC). The receptors were sampled from a middle-aged woman with alopecia areata. Some clones in this sample may be carry-over from other donors' samples. Each CDR3 is given with its conserved first and last residue. Fields, in order: D gene, J gene, clone size, V gene, CDR3 DNA, CDR3 protein. The D gene is left open where the match is weak. Part of the rows lack a size; the others show once, few, many or a class for expanded clones.

TRBD1,TRBJ1-1,-,TRBV29-1,TGCAGCGTCCCTAGGGGACAGGGCACTGAAGCTTTCTTT,CSVPRGQGTEAFF
-,TRBJ2-1,-,TRBV4-2,TGTGCCAGCGGAGGCCAAGACGGGGGCCGGGCCTTC,CASGGQDGGRAF
-,TRBJ1-2,many,TRBV6-6,TGTGCCAGCAGTCCGGACAGCTTACCTTATGGCTACACCTTC,CASSPDSLPYGYTF
-,TRBJ1-1,-,TRBV5-1,TGCGCCAGCAGCTTGGAGGTCGGCACTGAAGCTTTCTTT,CASSLEVGTEAFF
-,TRBJ1-2,few,TRBV27,TGTGCCAGCAGTTTATCGAATGTTGGGGGGTCTGATGGCTACACCTTC,CASSLSNVGGSDGYTF
TRBD2,TRBJ2-1,-,TRBV2,TGTGCCAGCAACCCATTAGCGGGGGGCAGGGGTGAGCAGTTCTTC,CASNPLAGGRGEQFF
-,TRBJ2-3,many,TRBV6-2/TRBV6-3,TGTGCCAGCAGTTACCGGATCACAGATACGCAGTATTTT,CASSYRITDTQYF
TRBD1,TRBJ2-2,many,TRBV7-9,TGTGCCAGCAGCTCCGGGACAGGGGCTATCGGGGAGCTGTTTTTT,CASSSGTGAIGELFF
TRBD1,TRBJ2-3,-,TRBV2,TGTGCCAGCAGCGAGGGACAGGGGAGCACAGATACGCAGTATTTT,CASSEGQGSTDTQYF
-,TRBJ1-2,-,TRBV28,TGTGCCAGCACCCCTAACTATGGCTACACCTTC,CASTPNYGYTF
-,TRBJ2-2,-,TRBV28,TGTGCCAGCACCCTCAACGGGCAGGGGAACACCGGGGAGCTGTTTTTT,CASTLNGQGNTGELFF
-,TRBJ2-7,many,TRBV7-2,TGTGCCAGCAGCTACTCCATGGGGAACTACGAGCAGTACTTC,CASSYSMGNYEQYF
-,TRBJ2-4,-,TRBV2,TGTGCCAGCAGTTACAGACAGAACAAAAACATTCAGTACTTC,CASSYRQNKNIQYF
-,TRBJ2-7,many,TRBV7-9,TGTGCCAGCAGCTCTAGGGGTTACGAGCAGTACTTC,CASSSRGYEQYF
-,TRBJ1-2,-,TRBV25-1,TGTGCCAGCAGTGGGCAGGGTGGCTATGGCTACACCTTC,CASSGQGGYGYTF
-,TRBJ2-1,few,TRBV12-3/TRBV12-4,TGTGCCAGCAGTTTGTTTGGGGGGCTTAGGGGCGAGCAGTTCTTC,CASSLFGGLRGEQFF
-,TRBJ1-2,-,TRBV7-6,TGTGCCAGCAGCTTAGTAGGGGGGGCTGGCTACACCTTC,CASSLVGGAGYTF
TRBD1,TRBJ2-3,few,TRBV6-2/TRBV6-3,TGTGCCAGCAGAATGGACAGGGATAGAAATACGCAGTATTTT,CASRMDRDRNTQYF
TRBD1,TRBJ2-1,-,TRBV6-2/TRBV6-3,TGTGCCAGCAGTTACCGGGGACAGGGGGCAAATGAGCAGTTCTTC,CASSYRGQGANEQFF
-,TRBJ1-1,few,TRBV10-3,TGTGCCATCAGTGAGGAAACAGGGCGAGAGGAAGCTTTCTTT,CAISEETGREEAFF
-,TRBJ1-1,few,TRBV4-1,TGCGCCAGCAGCCAAGATAGGGCGGGACCGGAAGCTTTCTTT,CASSQDRAGPEAFF
-,TRBJ2-7,-,TRBV6-6,TGTGCCAGCAGCTATGACAGCTCCTACGAGCAGTACTTC,CASSYDSSYEQYF
-,TRBJ2-1,many,TRBV5-1,TGCGCCAGCAGCTTGGTTAGGGGTTCCTACAATGAGCAGTTCTTC,CASSLVRGSYNEQFF
-,TRBJ1-5,-,TRBV7-6,TGTGCCAGCAGCTTACCCAAGCAGAGCAATCAGCCCCAGCATTTT,CASSLPKQSNQPQHF
-,TRBJ1-1,many,TRBV5-1,TGCGCCAGCAGCCTAGAGGCCTCGGGGACTGAAGCTTTCTTT,CASSLEASGTEAFF
-,TRBJ1-4,few,TRBV5-4,TGTGCCAGCAGCCCCGACGACGGGAATGAAAAACTGTTTTTT,CASSPDDGNEKLFF
TRBD1,TRBJ1-4,few,TRBV4-1,TGCGCCAGCAGTCTCCAGGGGGGTCAGGATGAAAAACTGTTTTTT,CASSLQGGQDEKLFF
TRBD1,TRBJ1-4,many,TRBV7-2,TGTGCCAGCAGCCCACAGGGGATTGGAGAAAAACTGTTTTTT,CASSPQGIGEKLFF
-,TRBJ2-3,many,TRBV28,TGTGCCAGCAGTTTATATGGGGATAGCACAGATACGCAGTATTTT,CASSLYGDSTDTQYF
-,TRBJ2-5,few,TRBV12-2,TGTGCAAGTCGCTTAAGAACTAGCGGGGCCGCGGAGACCCAGTACTTC,CASRLRTSGAAETQYF
TRBD1,TRBJ2-2,many,TRBV28,TGTGCCAGCAGTAATTCACAGGGGTTAAAACAGAACACCGGGGAGCTGTTTTTT,CASSNSQGLKQNTGELFF
-,TRBJ2-2,many,TRBV5-4,TGTGCCAGCAGGGCAGGGGACGGGGAGCTGTTTTTT,CASRAGDGELFF
-,TRBJ1-2,-,TRBV6-5,TGTGCCAGCGGCAGGGGAATTGCCAACTATGGCTACACCTTC,CASGRGIANYGYTF
-,TRBJ2-3,many,TRBV18,TGTGCCAGCTCACCGGGGGCCACAGATACGCAGTATTTT,CASSPGATDTQYF